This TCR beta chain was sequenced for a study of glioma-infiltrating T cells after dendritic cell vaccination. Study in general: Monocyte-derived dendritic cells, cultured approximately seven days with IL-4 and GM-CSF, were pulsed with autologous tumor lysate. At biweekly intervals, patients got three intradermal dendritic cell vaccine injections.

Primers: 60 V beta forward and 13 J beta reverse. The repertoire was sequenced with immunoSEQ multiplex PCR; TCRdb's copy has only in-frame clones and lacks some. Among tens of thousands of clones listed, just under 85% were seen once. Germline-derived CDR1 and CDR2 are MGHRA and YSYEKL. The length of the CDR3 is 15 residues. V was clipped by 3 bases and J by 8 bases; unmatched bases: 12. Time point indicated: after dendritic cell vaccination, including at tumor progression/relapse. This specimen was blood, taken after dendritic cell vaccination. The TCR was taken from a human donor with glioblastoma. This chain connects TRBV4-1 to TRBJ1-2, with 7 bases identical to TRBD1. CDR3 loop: CASSQAGQLTGGYTF. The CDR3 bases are TGCGCCAGCAGCCAGGCGGGACAGCTTACTGGAGGCTACACCTTC.